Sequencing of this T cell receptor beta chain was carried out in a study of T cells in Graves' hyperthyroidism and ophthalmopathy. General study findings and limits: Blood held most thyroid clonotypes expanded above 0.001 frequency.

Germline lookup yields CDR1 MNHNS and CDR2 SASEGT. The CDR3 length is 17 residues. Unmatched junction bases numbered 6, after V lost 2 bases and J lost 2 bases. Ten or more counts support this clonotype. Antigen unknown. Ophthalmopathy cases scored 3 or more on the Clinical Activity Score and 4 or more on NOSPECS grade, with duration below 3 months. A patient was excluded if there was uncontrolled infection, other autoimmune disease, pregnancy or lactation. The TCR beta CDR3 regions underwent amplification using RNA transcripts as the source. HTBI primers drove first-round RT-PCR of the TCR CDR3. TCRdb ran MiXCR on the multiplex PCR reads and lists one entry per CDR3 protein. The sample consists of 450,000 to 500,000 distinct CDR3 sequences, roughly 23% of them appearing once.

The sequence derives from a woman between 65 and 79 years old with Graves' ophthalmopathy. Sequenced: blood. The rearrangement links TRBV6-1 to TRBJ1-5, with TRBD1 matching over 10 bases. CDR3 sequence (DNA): TGTGCCAGCAGTGAACCGGACAGGGGGTCGGGCAATCAGCCCCAGCATTTT. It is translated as CASSEPDRGSGNQPQHF.